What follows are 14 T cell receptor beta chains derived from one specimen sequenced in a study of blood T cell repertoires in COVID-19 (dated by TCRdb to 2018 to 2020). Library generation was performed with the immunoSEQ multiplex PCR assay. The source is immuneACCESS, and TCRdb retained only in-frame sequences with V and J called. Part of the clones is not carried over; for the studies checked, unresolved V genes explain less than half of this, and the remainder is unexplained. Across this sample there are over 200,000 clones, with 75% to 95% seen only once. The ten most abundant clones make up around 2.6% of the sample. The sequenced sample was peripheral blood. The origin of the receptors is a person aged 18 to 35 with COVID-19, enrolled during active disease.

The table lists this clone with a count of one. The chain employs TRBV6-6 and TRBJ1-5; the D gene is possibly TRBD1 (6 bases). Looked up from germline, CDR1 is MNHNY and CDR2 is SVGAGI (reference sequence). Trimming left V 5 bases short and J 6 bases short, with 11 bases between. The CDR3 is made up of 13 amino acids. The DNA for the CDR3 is TGTGCCAGCAGTCCCGACAGGACTCAGCCCCAGCATTTT. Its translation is CASSPDRTQPQHF.

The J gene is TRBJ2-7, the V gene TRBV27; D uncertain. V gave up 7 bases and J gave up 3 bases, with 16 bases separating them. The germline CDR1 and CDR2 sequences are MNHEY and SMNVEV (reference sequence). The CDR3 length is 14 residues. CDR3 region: CASTPSPGGYEQYF. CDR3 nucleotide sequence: TGTGCCAGCACCCCAAGCCCCGGCGGCTACGAGCAGTACTTC.

CDR3 residues: CASSQTLAGGQETQYF. The CDR3 DNA sequence: TGTGCCAGCAGCCAAACCCTAGCGGGGGGACAAGAGACCCAGTACTTC. The chain couples TRBV3-1 (or the pseudogene TRBV3-2) to TRBJ2-5, with 11 bases that match TRBD2. CDR3 length equals 16 residues. Looked up from germline, CDR1 is LGHDT and CDR2 is YNNKEL (reference sequence). V shed 2 bases and J 2 bases; nucleotides not matched to a gene: 4.

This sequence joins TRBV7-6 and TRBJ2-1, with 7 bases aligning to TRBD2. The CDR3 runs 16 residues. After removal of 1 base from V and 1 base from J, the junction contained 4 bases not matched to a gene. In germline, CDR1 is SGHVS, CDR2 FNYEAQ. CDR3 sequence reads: CASSLGWEGSYNEQFF. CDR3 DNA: TGTGCCAGCAGCTTAGGGTGGGAGGGGTCCTACAATGAGCAGTTCTTC.

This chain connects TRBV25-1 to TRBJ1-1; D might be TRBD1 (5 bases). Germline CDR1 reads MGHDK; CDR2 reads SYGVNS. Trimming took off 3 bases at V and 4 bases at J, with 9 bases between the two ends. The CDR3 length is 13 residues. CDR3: CASSEGGTTEAFF. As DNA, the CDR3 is TGTGCCAGCAGTGAGGGGGGGACCACTGAAGCTTTCTTT.

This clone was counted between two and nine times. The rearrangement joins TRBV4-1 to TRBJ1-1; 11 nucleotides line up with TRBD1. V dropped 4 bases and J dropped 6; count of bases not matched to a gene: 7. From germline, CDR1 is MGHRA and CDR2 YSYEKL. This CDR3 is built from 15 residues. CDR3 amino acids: CASSPPGQGEPEAFF. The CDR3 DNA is TGCGCCAGCAGCCCACCGGGACAGGGGGAGCCTGAAGCTTTCTTT.

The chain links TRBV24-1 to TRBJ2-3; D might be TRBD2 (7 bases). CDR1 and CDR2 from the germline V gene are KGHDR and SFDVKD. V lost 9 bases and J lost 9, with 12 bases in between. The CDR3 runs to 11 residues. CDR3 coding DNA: TGTGCCACCGCGGGGGCCAGGACGCAGTATTTT. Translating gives CATAGARTQYF.

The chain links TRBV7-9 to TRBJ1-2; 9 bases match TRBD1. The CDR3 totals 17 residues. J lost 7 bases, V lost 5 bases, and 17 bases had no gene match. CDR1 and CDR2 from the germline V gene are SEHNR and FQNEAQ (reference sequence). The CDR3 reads CASSQGSTGGGFGGYTF. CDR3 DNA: TGTGCCAGCAGCCAGGGAAGCACAGGGGGCGGCTTCGGTGGCTACACCTTC.

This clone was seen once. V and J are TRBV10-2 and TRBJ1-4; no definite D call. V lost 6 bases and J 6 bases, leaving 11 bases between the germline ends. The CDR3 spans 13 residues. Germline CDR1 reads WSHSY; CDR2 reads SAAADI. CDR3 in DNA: TGCGCCAGCAGGGGAGCTATTCATGAAAAACTGTTTTTT. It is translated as CASRGAIHEKLFF.

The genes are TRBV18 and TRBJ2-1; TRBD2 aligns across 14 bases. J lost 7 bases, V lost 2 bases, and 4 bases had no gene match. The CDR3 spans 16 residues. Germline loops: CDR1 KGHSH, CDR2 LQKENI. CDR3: CASSPGTSGSRNEQFF. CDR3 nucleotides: TGTGCCAGCTCACCAGGGACTAGCGGGAGTCGGAATGAGCAGTTCTTC.

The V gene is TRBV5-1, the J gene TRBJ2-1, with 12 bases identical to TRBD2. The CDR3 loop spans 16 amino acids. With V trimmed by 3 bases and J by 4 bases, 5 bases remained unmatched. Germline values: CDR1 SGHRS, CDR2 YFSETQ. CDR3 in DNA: TGCGCCAGCAGCTCAGGACTAGCGGGACAGTACAATGAGCAGTTCTTC. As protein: CASSSGLAGQYNEQFF. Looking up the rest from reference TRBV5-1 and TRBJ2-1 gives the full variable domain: KAGVTQTPRYLIKTRGQQVTLSCSPISGHRSVSWYQQTPGQGLQFLFEYFSETQRNKGNFPGRFSGRQFSNSRSEMNVSTLELGDSALYLCASSSGLAGQYNEQFFGPGTRLTVL.

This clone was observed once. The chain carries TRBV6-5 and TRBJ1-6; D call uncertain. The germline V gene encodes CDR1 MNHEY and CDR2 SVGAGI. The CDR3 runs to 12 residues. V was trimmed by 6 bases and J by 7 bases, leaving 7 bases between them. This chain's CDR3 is CASSFRNSPLHF. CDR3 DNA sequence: TGTGCCAGCAGCTTCCGGAATTCACCCCTCCACTTT.

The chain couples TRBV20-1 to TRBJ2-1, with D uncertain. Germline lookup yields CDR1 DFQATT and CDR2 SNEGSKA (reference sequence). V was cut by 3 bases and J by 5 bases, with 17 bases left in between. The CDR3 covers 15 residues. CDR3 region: CSASDDLLLNNEQFF. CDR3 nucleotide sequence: TGCAGTGCTAGTGACGATCTGCTACTTAACAATGAGCAGTTCTTC.

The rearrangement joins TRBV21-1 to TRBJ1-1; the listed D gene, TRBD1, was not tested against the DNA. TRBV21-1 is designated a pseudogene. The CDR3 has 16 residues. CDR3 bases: TGTGCCAGCAGCACTAAAACAGGGGGCGCTGGCACTGAAGCTTTCTTT. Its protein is CASSTKTGGAGTEAFF.